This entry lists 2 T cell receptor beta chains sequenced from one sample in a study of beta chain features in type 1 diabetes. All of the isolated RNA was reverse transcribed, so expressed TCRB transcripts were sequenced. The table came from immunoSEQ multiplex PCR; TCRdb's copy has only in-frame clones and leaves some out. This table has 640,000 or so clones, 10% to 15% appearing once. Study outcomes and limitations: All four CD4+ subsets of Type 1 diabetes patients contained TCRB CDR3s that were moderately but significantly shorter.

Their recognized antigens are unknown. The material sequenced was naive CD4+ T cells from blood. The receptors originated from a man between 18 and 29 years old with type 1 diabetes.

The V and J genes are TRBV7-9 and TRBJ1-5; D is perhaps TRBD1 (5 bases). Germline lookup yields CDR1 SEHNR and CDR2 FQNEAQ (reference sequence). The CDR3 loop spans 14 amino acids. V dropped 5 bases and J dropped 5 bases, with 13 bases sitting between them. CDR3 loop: CASSLMGEHQPQHF. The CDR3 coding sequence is TGTGCCAGCAGCCTTATGGGGGAACATCAGCCCCAGCATTTT.

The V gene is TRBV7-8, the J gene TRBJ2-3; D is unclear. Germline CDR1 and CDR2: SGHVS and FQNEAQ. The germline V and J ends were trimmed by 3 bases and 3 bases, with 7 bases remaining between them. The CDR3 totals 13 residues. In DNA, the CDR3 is TGTGCCAGCAGCTTGGGCCCAACAGATACGCAGTATTTT. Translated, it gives CASSLGPTDTQYF.